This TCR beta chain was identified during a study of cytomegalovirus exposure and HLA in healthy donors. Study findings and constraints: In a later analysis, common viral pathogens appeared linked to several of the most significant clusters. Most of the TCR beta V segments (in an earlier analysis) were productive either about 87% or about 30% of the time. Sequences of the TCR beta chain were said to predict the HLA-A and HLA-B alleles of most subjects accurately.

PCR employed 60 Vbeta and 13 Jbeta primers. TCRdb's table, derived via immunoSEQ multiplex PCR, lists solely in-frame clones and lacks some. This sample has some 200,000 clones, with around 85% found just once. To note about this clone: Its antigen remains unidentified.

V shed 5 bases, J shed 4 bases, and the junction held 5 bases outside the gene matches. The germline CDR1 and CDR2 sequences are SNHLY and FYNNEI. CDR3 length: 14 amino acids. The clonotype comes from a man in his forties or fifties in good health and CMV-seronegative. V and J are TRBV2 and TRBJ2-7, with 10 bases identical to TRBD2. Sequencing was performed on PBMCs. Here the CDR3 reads CASSSAGGPYEQYF. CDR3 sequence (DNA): TGTGCCAGCAGTTCAGCGGGAGGGCCGTACGAGCAGTACTTC.